The 10 T cell receptor beta chains presented below share a single source sample, sequenced in a study of blood T cell repertoires in COVID-19. This table comes from immunoSEQ multiplex PCR, and its TCRdb copy is limited to in-frame clones, with some not included. The table includes about 180,000 clones, under 90% detected once. The sample was peripheral blood. The receptors derive from a person aged 65-85 years with COVID-19, enrolled during active disease.

The J gene is TRBJ2-1, the V gene TRBV4-1, with a weak D call TRBD1 (7 bases). This CDR3 spans 15 amino acids. The V gene's germline CDR1 is MGHRA and CDR2 YSYEKL. Trimming cost V 4 bases and J 8 bases, with 18 bases left between them. The CDR3 region has the DNA TGCGCCAGCAGCCGAAATAGCGGAGGGGGCGATGAGCAGTTCTTC. Protein sequence: CASSRNSGGGDEQFF.

This clone was found once. The chain uses TRBV11-3 and TRBJ2-1, with D hard to call. The V and J ends lost 1 base and 9 bases respectively, with 19 bases between them. There are 16 residues in the CDR3. CDR1 and CDR2 (germline): SGHNT, YENEEA. The DNA for the CDR3 is TGTGCCAGCAGCTTAGGGCTTGGTGACACCCGCCGTGAGCAGTTCTTC. Encoded protein: CASSLGLGDTRREQFF.

The chain has TRBV7-3 and TRBJ2-1; 7 bases fit TRBD2. The CDR3 totals 15 residues. The germline CDR1 and CDR2 sequences are SGHTA and FQGTGA. J lost 6 bases, V lost 2 bases, and 7 bases had no gene match. This CDR3 is CASSLEGGVPNEQFF. The DNA of the CDR3 is TGTGCCAGCAGCTTAGAGGGAGGGGTCCCCAATGAGCAGTTCTTC.

The rearrangement joins TRBV7-8 to TRBJ2-5, with 9 positions matching TRBD1. Germline CDR1 reads SGHVS; CDR2 reads FQNEAQ. J was trimmed by 5 bases and V by 5 bases; bases with no gene match: 9. The CDR3 spans 15 residues. The CDR3 loop reads CASSIRTGAEETQYF. The CDR3 bases are TGTGCCAGCAGCATACGGACAGGGGCGGAGGAGACCCAGTACTTC.

This clone occurred once. V gene TRBV5-4 combines with J gene TRBJ2-3; D gene uncertain. The CDR3 is 15 amino acids. Germline loops: CDR1 SGHNT, CDR2 YYREEE (reference sequence). V was shortened by 5 bases and J by 1 base, with 14 bases between the two germline ends. The CDR3 loop reads CASRSLPGRTDTQYF. The CDR3 DNA follows: TGTGCCAGCAGGTCCCTTCCGGGTCGCACAGATACGCAGTATTTT.

The chain carries TRBV9 and TRBJ1-6; 8 bases are shared with TRBD1. CDR3 length equals 15 residues. Per the germline V gene, CDR1 is SGDLS and CDR2 is YYNGEE. The J segment lost 13 bases and the V segment lost 0 bases, leaving 9 bases of the junction unmatched. For the CDR3, the DNA is TGTGCCAGCAGCGTAGGTGCAGGGGGCATGGGGCCCCTCCACTTT. It yields the protein CASSVGAGGMGPLHF.

The J gene is TRBJ1-1, the V gene TRBV6-5; D is ambiguous. Trimming pared 2 bases from V and 2 bases from J, leaving 9 bases between. CDR1 and CDR2 (germline): MNHEY, SVGAGI. The CDR3 length is 14 residues. DNA of the CDR3: TGTGCCAGCAGTTACCGGGGATCCAACACTGAAGCTTTCTTT. It specifies CASSYRGSNTEAFF.

The chain recombines TRBV28 with TRBJ2-7, with D maybe TRBD2 (5 bases). V lost 5 bases, J lost 3 bases, and 11 bases lay in between. The CDR3 is 13 amino acids. Germline assignment: CDR1 MDHEN and CDR2 SYDVKM. The CDR3 sequence is CASSRPRGYEQYF. The CDR3 coding sequence is TGTGCCAGCAGTAGGCCCCGGGGCTACGAGCAGTACTTC.

This clone was seen more than once but under ten times. The rearrangement joins TRBV30 to TRBJ1-4; D unresolved. The V end was cut by 3 bases, the J end by 8 bases, with 16 bases between. The CDR3 is 14 residues long. Germline V gene sequence: CDR1 GTSNPN, CDR2 SVGIG (reference sequence). The CDR3 sequence is CAWSPAGILEKLFF. The CDR3 DNA sequence: TGTGCCTGGAGCCCCGCCGGGATCCTCGAAAAACTGTTTTTT. Complete variable domain (other parts from reference TRBV30 and TRBJ1-4): SQTIHQWPATLVQPVGSPLSLECTVEGTSNPNLYWYRQAAGRGLQLLFYSVGIGQISSEVPQNLSASRPQDRQFILSSKKLLLSDSGFYLCAWSPAGILEKLFFGSGTQLSVL.

This chain uses TRBV5-5 with TRBJ1-1; no clear D. The CDR3 contains 15 residues. Trimming removed 0 bases from V and 7 bases from J, with 16 bases in between. CDR1 and CDR2 (germline): SGHKS, YYEKEE (reference sequence). The CDR3 DNA reads TGTGCCAGCAGCTTGGGGGCCTCCCCCGCGGGTGAAGCTTTCTTT. Protein product: CASSLGASPAGEAFF.